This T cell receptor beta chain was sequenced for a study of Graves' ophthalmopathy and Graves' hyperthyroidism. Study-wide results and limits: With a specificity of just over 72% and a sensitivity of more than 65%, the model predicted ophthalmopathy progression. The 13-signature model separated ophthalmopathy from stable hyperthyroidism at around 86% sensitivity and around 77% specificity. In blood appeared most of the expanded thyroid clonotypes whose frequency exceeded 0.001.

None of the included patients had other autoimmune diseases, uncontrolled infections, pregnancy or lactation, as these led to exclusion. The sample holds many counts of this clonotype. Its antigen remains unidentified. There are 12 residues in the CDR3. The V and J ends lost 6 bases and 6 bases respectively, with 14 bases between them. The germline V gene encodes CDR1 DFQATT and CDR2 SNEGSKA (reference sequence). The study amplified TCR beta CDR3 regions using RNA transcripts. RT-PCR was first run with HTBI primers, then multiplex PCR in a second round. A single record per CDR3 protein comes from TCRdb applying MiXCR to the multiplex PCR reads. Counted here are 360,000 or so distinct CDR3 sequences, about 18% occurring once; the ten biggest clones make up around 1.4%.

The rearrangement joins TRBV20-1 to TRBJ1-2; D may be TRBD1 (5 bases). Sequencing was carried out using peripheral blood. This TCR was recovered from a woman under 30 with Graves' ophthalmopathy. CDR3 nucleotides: TGCAGTGCAAGCCAGTGGGGCCATGGCTACACCTTC. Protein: CSASQWGHGYTF.